This T cell receptor beta chain derives from a study of T-cell reconstitution after alpha-beta-depleted transplantation in children. This clonotype was seen at least ten times. V gave up 5 bases and J gave up 3 bases; unmatched junction bases: 11. Germline CDR1 is SGHRS and CDR2 is YFSETQ. The CDR3 is 15 residues long. Library preparation (for TCRbeta) was performed with unique molecular identifiers. TCRdb recomputed calls from the PCR reads with MiXCR, one row per CDR3 protein. The sample consists of approximately 83,000 distinct CDR3 sequences, over 9% of them appearing once. Specimen: PBMCs from the stem cell graft donor, collected from the stem cell graft. The receptor was derived from a human donor who donated a stem cell graft to a child with inherited bone marrow failure. The chain uses TRBV5-1 and TRBJ2-7, with TRBD1 matching over 7 bases. Written as DNA, the CDR3 is TGCGCCAGCAGTAATCCGGAACAGGGGAGCTACGAGCAGTACTTC. Translation: CASSNPEQGSYEQYF. Drawing the rest from reference TRBV5-1 and TRBJ2-7, the complete variable domain is KAGVTQTPRYLIKTRGQQVTLSCSPISGHRSVSWYQQTPGQGLQFLFEYFSETQRNKGNFPGRFSGRQFSNSRSEMNVSTLELGDSALYLCASSNPEQGSYEQYFGPGTRLTVT.